This T cell receptor (beta chain) derives from a study of identical twins. Broader study findings: Cross-sectional statistical analysis was relied on for the conclusions, without the same donors being followed. Memory repertoires showed no such pattern, whereas abundant cord blood beta clonotypes carried fewer insertions.

All donors comprised healthy Caucasians. It was template switching that added a universal primer site, and there were unique molecular identifiers on the cDNA. From the 5' RACE reads, TCRdb called clonotypes with MiXCR, one entry per CDR3 protein. The repertoire holds 690,000 or so distinct CDR3 sequences, with around 6.1% as singletons. This clonotype has ten or more counts. The antigen remains unidentified. This clonotype was obtained from a man aged 18 to 29 in good health. Sequences were obtained from naive T cells sorted from blood.

CDR3 protein: CASSFGGITEAFF. The CDR3 DNA follows: TGTGCCAGCAGCTTCGGGGGGATCACTGAAGCTTTCTTT. V usage is TRBV5-5 and J usage is TRBJ1-1; D is possibly TRBD1 (5 bases). The germline gives CDR1 SGHKS, CDR2 YYEKEE (reference sequence). This CDR3 has 13 amino acids. Trimming stripped 2 bases from V and 4 bases from J, with 9 bases between.